The subject of this entry is one T cell receptor (beta chain). Its target is not known. The junction does not match germline at one end; this may be a read error. Nobody among the patients had been given any treatment before thyroid surgery. This specimen belongs to a study of metastatic and nonmetastatic thyroid tumors. Findings and caveats of the study: When malignant thyroid tumors were compared with benign nodules, TCR beta diversity was reportedly significantly higher in the malignant tumors. This held in both blood and tumor samples.

Using MiXCR, TCRdb re-called clones from the PCR reads. The sample has 7,000 or so clones, about two fifths seen once. The CDR3 is made up of 17 amino acids. Germline-derived CDR1 and CDR2 are SGHRS and YFSETQ. The TCR sequence derives from a female donor with papillary thyroid cancer or a benign thyroid nodule (not recorded which). Some clones in this sample may be carry-over from other donors' samples. The chain is built from TRBV5-1 and TRBJ2-6, with D tentatively TRBD1 (6 bases). The sequenced sample was tumor tissue. CDR3 sequence (DNA): TGCGCCAGCAGCCTTGGGACACCCAGCTCTGTGGCCAACGTCCTGACTTTC. Residues: CASSLGTPSSVANVLTF. Full variable domain (remainder filled in from reference TRBV5-1 and TRBJ2-6): KAGVTQTPRYLIKTRGQQVTLSCSPISGHRSVSWYQQTPGQGLQFLFEYFSETQRNKGNFPGRFSGRQFSNSRSEMNVSTLELGDSALYLCASSLGTPSSVANVLTFGAGSRLTVL.